Listed here are 30 T cell receptor beta chains from one sample, sequenced in a study of CD8 T cells in Susac syndrome. When the RNA was reverse transcribed, random hexamers were used with an input of roughly 0.45 to 1 ug. Each CDR3 protein gets one entry after TCRdb re-called the immunoSEQ multiplex PCR reads with MiXCR. The repertoire has approximately 200,000 distinct CDR3 sequences, around 95% of them found once; the top ten carry around 0.09%. The specimen was CD4+ T cells from PBMCs. The origin of the receptors is a human donor with multiple sclerosis.

The chain joins TRBV3-1 to TRBJ1-2; the D is unclear. In germline, CDR1 is LGHDT, CDR2 YNNKEL (reference sequence). The CDR3 covers 13 residues. Trimming shortened V by 1 base and J by 5 bases, and 8 bases separated the two germline ends. The CDR3 bases are TGTGCCAGCAGCCAAGGTTCGAGGTATGGCTACACCTTC. The encoded protein is CASSQGSRYGYTF.

V usage is TRBV4-3 and J usage is TRBJ1-6; D call uncertain. Between the trimmed V and J ends, which lost 0 bases and 7 bases, there was a span of 7 bases. Germline V gene data show CDR1 as LGHNA and CDR2 as YSLEER. This CDR3 contains 14 residues. The CDR3 loop is CASSQEAMNSPLHF. CDR3 nucleotide sequence: TGCGCCAGCAGCCAAGAGGCGATGAATTCACCCCTCCACTTT.

The chain joins TRBV4-3 to TRBJ2-1; D could derive from TRBD1 or TRBD2 (5 bases each). Trimming shortened V by 4 bases and J by 0 bases, and 7 bases separated the two germline ends. The germline V gene has CDR1 LGHNA and CDR2 YSLEER. CDR3 length: 14 residues. CDR3 protein: CASSPGASYNEQFF. CDR3 sequence (DNA): TGCGCCAGCAGCCCCGGGGCCTCCTACAATGAGCAGTTCTTC.

The chain joins TRBV2 to TRBJ2-7; D is possibly TRBD1 (5 bases). The CDR3 is 15 amino acids. V lost 4 bases to trimming and J lost 3 bases, with 16 bases between them. Germline V lookup: CDR1 SNHLY, CDR2 FYNNEI. The DNA of the CDR3 is TGTGCCAGCAGTGTTAGGGGTGGAGTGGTCTACGAGCAGTACTTC. Amino acids: CASSVRGGVVYEQYF.

The V and J genes are TRBV11-3 and TRBJ1-2; 10 bases line up with TRBD1. Germline CDR1 reads SGHNT; CDR2 reads YENEEA. The CDR3 runs 13 residues. The junction had 4 bases not matched to a gene; V was cut back by 6 bases and J by 6 bases. Written as DNA, the CDR3 is TGTGCCAGCAGGGCCGGGACAGGGGATGGCTACACCTTC. Translating it yields CASRAGTGDGYTF.

J is TRBJ2-5 and V is TRBV18; D might be TRBD1 (5 bases). Germline CDR1 KGHSH, CDR2 LQKENI. The length of the CDR3 is 14 residues. Trimming shortened V by 0 bases and J by 2 bases, and 7 bases separated the two germline ends. CDR3 loop: CASSPPGPQETQYF. CDR3 nucleotides: TGTGCCAGCTCACCACCGGGGCCTCAAGAGACCCAGTACTTC. Full variable domain (missing parts from reference TRBV18 and TRBJ2-5): NAGVMQNPRHLVRRRGQEARLRCSPMKGHSHVYWYRQLPEEGLKFMVYLQKENIIDESGMPKERFSAEFPKEGPSILRIQQVVRGDSAAYFCASSPPGPQETQYFGPGTRLLVL.

A single count supports this clonotype. The germline gene is not matched at one end of the junction; a read error may be the cause. The gene calls are TRBV15 and TRBJ2-7, with 9 positions matching TRBD1. Germline loops: CDR1 LNHNV, CDR2 YYDKDF (reference sequence). The CDR3 runs 17 residues. The CDR3 coding sequence is TGTGCCACCAGCAGAGGCGCATTCCGGGACAGGGACCACGAGCGGTACTTC. This codes for CATSRGAFRDRDHERYF. Complete variable domain (other parts from reference TRBV15 and TRBJ2-7): DAMVIQNPRYQVTQFGKPVTLSCSQTLNHNVMYWYQQKSSQAPKLLFHYYDKDFNNEADTPDNFQSRRPNTSFCFLDIRSPGLGDTAMYLCATSRGAFRDRDHERYFGPGTRLTVT.

This chain connects TRBV3-1 to TRBJ1-2, with no clear D. This CDR3 is 13 amino acids long. Trimming shortened V by 2 bases and J by 8 bases, and 12 bases separated the two germline ends. Germline values: CDR1 LGHDT, CDR2 YNNKEL (reference sequence). The CDR3 nucleotides read TGTGCCAGCAGCCAAACGCAGGCCCTAGGCTACACCTTC. Protein sequence: CASSQTQALGYTF.

The CDR3 DNA reads TGCGCCAGCAGCTCTGGGACTAGCGGGGCCTACGAGCAGTACTTC. Amino acid sequence: CASSSGTSGAYEQYF. V is TRBV5-1 and J is TRBJ2-7, with 13 bases that match TRBD2. The germline gives CDR1 SGHRS, CDR2 YFSETQ. The V and J ends lost 3 bases and 2 bases, in that order; junction bases with no gene match: 2. CDR3 length: 15 residues.

The V and J genes are TRBV12-3 or TRBV12-4 and TRBJ2-5, with D maybe TRBD1 (6 bases). With 5 bases removed from V and 9 bases from J, the gap between germline ends came to 19 bases. The CDR3 consists of 14 residues. CDR3 protein: CASSPPDRIFAQYF. Written as DNA, the CDR3 is TGTGCCAGCAGTCCGCCGGACAGAATATTCGCCCAGTACTTC.

The rearrangement uses TRBV14 and TRBJ2-1; D may correspond to TRBD1 or TRBD2 (7 bases each). V was trimmed by 2 bases and J by 2 bases, leaving 13 bases between them. The CDR3 loop spans 16 amino acids. Germline V gene lookup returns CDR1 SGHDN and CDR2 FVKESK. This chain's CDR3 is CASSQSRGGAYNEQFF. The CDR3 DNA is TGTGCCAGCAGCCAAAGCAGGGGGGGAGCCTACAATGAGCAGTTCTTC.

V and J are TRBV20-1 and TRBJ2-1; D is possibly TRBD2 (6 bases). The V gene's germline CDR1 is DFQATT and CDR2 SNEGSKA (reference sequence). V dropped 0 bases and J dropped 11 bases, with 20 bases sitting between them. This CDR3 has 15 residues. CDR3 sequence (DNA): TGCAGTGCTAGAGATGGTGCGGGGTCTCAAACCAAGCAGTTCTTC. Amino acids: CSARDGAGSQTKQFF.

This chain uses TRBV6-5 with TRBJ2-4; D call uncertain. Trimming removed 10 bases from V and 1 base from J, with 11 bases in between. CDR3 size: 13 residues. CDR1 MNHEY and CDR2 SVGAGI come from the germline V gene. The CDR3 here is CATRSEAKNIQYF. In nucleotides, the CDR3 is TGTGCCACCCGGTCGGAGGCCAAAAACATTCAGTACTTC.

This chain uses TRBV3-1 with TRBJ2-3, with 8 bases that match TRBD1. The V gene end was trimmed by 0 bases and the J gene end by 5 bases; junction bases not matched to a gene: 4. Germline CDR1 LGHDT, CDR2 YNNKEL (reference sequence). There are 15 residues in the CDR3. CDR3 sequence (DNA): TGTGCCAGCAGCCAAGAAATGACAGGGGAAGATACGCAGTATTTT. Translated: CASSQEMTGEDTQYF.

The CDR3 loop reads CSARGQPKTYEQYF. The CDR3 DNA is TGCAGTGCCCGGGGACAGCCGAAGACCTACGAGCAGTACTTC. The genes are TRBV20-1 and TRBJ2-7; 7 bases are shared with TRBD1. Germline CDR1 DFQATT, CDR2 SNEGSKA (reference sequence). The CDR3 is 14 residues long. Unmatched junction bases numbered 10, after V lost 6 bases and J lost 2 bases.

V is TRBV14 and J is TRBJ2-3; D remains unclear. The CDR3 loop spans 13 amino acids. With 4 bases removed from V and 2 bases from J, the gap between germline ends came to 7 bases. Germline V gene lookup returns CDR1 SGHDN and CDR2 FVKESK. CDR3 sequence (DNA): TGTGCCAGCAGCCGTCAGCACACAGATACGCAGTATTTT. Encoded protein: CASSRQHTDTQYF.

This sequence joins TRBV11-1 and TRBJ1-2; D possibly corresponds to TRBD1 (5 bases). Germline V gene lookup returns CDR1 SGHAT and CDR2 FQDESV (reference sequence). The CDR3 consists of 13 residues. V lost 5 bases, J lost 9 bases, and 16 bases lay in between. CDR3 loop: CASSLLGEGRYTF. The CDR3 nucleotides read TGTGCCAGCAGCCTCCTGGGTGAGGGGCGCTACACCTTC.

This sequence joins TRBV4-3 and TRBJ2-1, with unresolved D. The CDR3 runs to 14 residues. V was cut by 1 base and J by 4 bases, with 8 bases left in between. Germline V gives CDR1 LGHNA, CDR2 YSLEER. CDR3 in amino acids: CASSQVDSYNEQFF. DNA for the CDR3: TGCGCCAGCAGCCAAGTAGACTCGTACAATGAGCAGTTCTTC.

This chain joins TRBV29-1 and TRBJ2-5; a possible D gene is TRBD2 (5 bases). The CDR3 is 11 amino acids. The germline CDR1 and CDR2 sequences are SQVTM and ANQGSEA. With 7 bases removed from V and 5 bases from J, the gap between germline ends came to 11 bases. CDR3 nucleotides: TGCAGCGCTCCACTAGGGGAGACCCAGTACTTC. This codes for CSAPLGETQYF.

The chain joins TRBV3-1 to TRBJ2-3, with 7 bases identical to TRBD1. Trimming took 1 base from V and 14 from J; bases not matched to a gene: 9. The CDR3 has 13 residues. Germline V gene data show CDR1 as LGHDT and CDR2 as YNNKEL (reference sequence). CDR3 DNA: TGTGCCAGCAGCCAAGTTGACAGGGTCGTTCTGTATTTT. Translated, it gives CASSQVDRVVLYF.

The chain uses TRBV7-6 and TRBJ2-5, with 7 positions matching TRBD1. The V and J ends lost 4 bases and 1 base, in that order; junction bases with no gene match: 6. The CDR3 has 15 amino acids. Germline loops: CDR1 SGHVS, CDR2 FNYEAQ. The CDR3 DNA reads TGTGCCAGCAGCTCAGGGGGACCCATCCAAGAGACCCAGTACTTC. Protein: CASSSGGPIQETQYF.

This clonotype was observed once. This chain joins TRBV3-1 and TRBJ2-2; D is ambiguous. The V end lost 3 bases, the J end lost 5 bases, and 7 bases lay between the germline ends. The CDR3 consists of 13 residues. Germline lookup yields CDR1 LGHDT and CDR2 YNNKEL (reference sequence). CDR3 in DNA: TGTGCCAGCAGCCACACCGTAACCGGGGAGCTGTTTTTT. Its translation: CASSHTVTGELFF.

The chain joins TRBV16 to TRBJ1-5, with a tentative D call TRBD1 (6 bases). Germline CDR1 KGHSY, CDR2 FQNENV. This CDR3 is built from 12 residues. Trimming pared 1 base from V and 16 bases from J, leaving 14 bases between. The CDR3 protein is CASSQFLAGAHF. CDR3 nucleotide sequence: TGTGCCAGCAGCCAATTTTTGGCAGGGGCCCATTTT.

The chain has TRBV23-1 and TRBJ2-7, with 8 positions matching TRBD1. TRBV23-1 is marked as an open reading frame, function uncertain. The CDR3 loop spans 14 amino acids. V gave up 8 bases and J gave up 2 bases; unmatched junction bases: 8. CDR3 loop: CASGETGGTYEQYF. The CDR3 DNA is TGCGCCAGCGGGGAAACAGGGGGAACCTACGAGCAGTACTTC.

The chain recombines TRBV20-1 with TRBJ2-3; D possibly corresponds to TRBD1 (5 bases). This CDR3 has 14 residues. V lost 3 bases to trimming and J lost 2 bases, with 12 bases between them. In germline, CDR1 is DFQATT, CDR2 SNEGSKA (reference sequence). CDR3 amino acids: CSARFRVTTDTQYF. The CDR3 coding sequence is TGCAGTGCTAGGTTCAGGGTAACCACAGATACGCAGTATTTT.

The J gene is TRBJ1-6, the V gene TRBV5-4; the match to TRBD1 covers 10 bases. Germline V gene data show CDR1 as SGHNT and CDR2 as YYREEE (reference sequence). With V trimmed by 4 bases and J by 8 bases, 6 bases remained unmatched. The CDR3 covers 15 residues. The CDR3: CASSLGQGWYSPLHF. CDR3 nucleotide sequence: TGTGCCAGCAGCCTGGGACAGGGGTGGTATTCACCCCTCCACTTT. The variable domain in full, with the rest retrieved from reference TRBV5-4 and TRBJ1-6, is ETGVTQSPTHLIKTRGQQVTLRCSSQSGHNTVSWYQQALGQGPQFIFQYYREEENGRGNFPPRFSGLQFPNYSSELNVNALELDDSALYLCASSLGQGWYSPLHFGNGTRLTVT.

The table lists this clonotype with a few counts. A read error may produce the germline difference seen at one junction end. V gene TRBV5-1 combines with J gene TRBJ2-5; perhaps TRBD2 as D (6 bases). Germline CDR1 SGHRS, CDR2 YFSETQ. The CDR3 has 12 residues. The CDR3 DNA reads TGTGCCAGCAGTTTTCGGGGGGAGACCCAGTACTTC. This encodes CASSFRGETQYF.

The chain carries TRBV2 and TRBJ1-4, with 8 bases fitting TRBD1. Germline-derived CDR1 and CDR2 are SNHLY and FYNNEI. V dropped 6 bases and J dropped 8; count of bases not matched to a gene: 5. The CDR3 consists of 13 residues. CDR3 residues: CASSRDRLEKLFF. The CDR3 DNA is TGTGCCAGCAGCCGGGACAGGTTAGAAAAACTGTTTTTT.

The V and J genes are TRBV12-3 or TRBV12-4 and TRBJ1-5, with D possibly matching TRBD1 (5 bases). The V end was cut by 5 bases, the J end by 7 bases, with 9 bases between. The CDR3 is 12 amino acids. DNA of the CDR3: TGTGCCAGCAGTCTAAAGGGGCAGCCCCAGCATTTT. Amino acids: CASSLKGQPQHF.

The V and J genes are TRBV14 and TRBJ2-1, with D uncertain. CDR1 is SGHDN and CDR2 is FVKESK in the germline V gene. The CDR3 has 14 amino acids. Trimming took off 0 bases at V and 4 bases at J, with 7 bases between the two ends. As DNA, the CDR3 is TGTGCCAGCAGCCAAGATGGCAGATACAATGAGCAGTTCTTC. Encoded protein: CASSQDGRYNEQFF.